Below, 11 T cell receptor beta chains from the same sample are listed, as sequenced in a study of blood T cells in healthy people across ages. Sample-barcoded 5' priming and a J-beta primer mix drove a second PCR of roughly 7 to 11 cycles. MiXCR, run by TCRdb on the 5' RACE reads, gives a single entry per CDR3 protein. Of over 500,000 distinct CDR3 sequences listed, around 50% are singletons. The sample comprised blood. The receptors derive from a woman aged 80 or over in good health.

This chain joins TRBV20-1 and TRBJ2-1; D perhaps matches TRBD2 (6 bases). From germline, CDR1 is DFQATT and CDR2 SNEGSKA (reference sequence). The CDR3 runs 14 residues. The germline V and J ends were trimmed by 6 bases and 4 bases, with 16 bases remaining between them. CDR3 sequence: CSAHPGLPYNEQFF. The DNA of the CDR3 is TGCAGTGCGCATCCGGGACTCCCTTACAATGAGCAGTTCTTC.

This clonotype was seen at least ten times. V gene TRBV6-6 combines with J gene TRBJ2-7; weak D call: TRBD1 (6 bases). Trimming cost V 6 bases and J 1 base, with 16 bases left between them. Germline-derived CDR1 and CDR2 are MNHNY and SVGAGI (reference sequence). This CDR3 comprises 15 residues. DNA of the CDR3: TGTGCCAGCAGGAACCCGGACAGCGTATCCTACGAGCAGTACTTC. As protein: CASRNPDSVSYEQYF.

This clonotype was detected a few times. DNA of the CDR3: TGTGCCAGCTCACGGGACGCGGCTAGCAATCAGCCCCAGCATTTT. Amino acid sequence: CASSRDAASNQPQHF. This chain links TRBV18 with TRBJ1-5; possibly TRBD1 for D (5 bases). Looked up from germline, CDR1 is KGHSH and CDR2 is LQKENI. The length of the CDR3 is 15 residues. V lost 4 bases and J lost 0, with 10 bases in between.

As regards this clonotype: A much larger clone differs by one base, so this may be a read error. The chain carries TRBV2 and TRBJ2-7; 9 positions agree with TRBD2. Germline trimming cut 11 bases from V and 7 bases from J; bases unmatched to any gene: 15. The CDR3 covers 14 residues. Germline-derived CDR1 and CDR2 are SNHLY and FYNNEI. The chain's CDR3 is CAGGSGRLYNEQYF. In nucleotides, the CDR3 is TGTGCCGGAGGTAGCGGGAGACTTTACAATGAGCAGTACTTC. The variable domain in full, completed from reference TRBV2 and TRBJ2-7, reads EPEVTQTPSHQVTQMGQEVILRCVPISNHLYFYWYRQILGQKVEFLVSFYNNEISEKSEIFDDQFSVERPDGSNFTLKIRSTKLEDSAMYFCAGGSGRLYNEQYFGPGTRLTVT.

V usage is TRBV6-5 and J usage is TRBJ1-4; TRBD1 matches at 9 bases. The V and J ends lost 5 bases and 5 bases, in that order; junction bases with no gene match: 9. This CDR3 has 16 amino acids. Germline CDR1 reads MNHEY; CDR2 reads SVGAGI. The CDR3 bases are TGTGCCAGCAGTACCCGGGACAGGGTTGGGAATGAAAAACTGTTTTTT. Protein: CASSTRDRVGNEKLFF.

This chain links TRBV4-1 with TRBJ2-1; 9 bases fit TRBD1. This CDR3 is 15 amino acids long. The germline gives CDR1 MGHRA, CDR2 YSYEKL. V lost 0 bases and J lost 11; bases outside the gene matches: 8. CDR3: CASSQDPGQGIKQFF. The CDR3 region has the DNA TGCGCCAGCAGCCAAGATCCGGGACAGGGCATAAAGCAGTTCTTC.

In its sample, this clonotype was seen many times. The chain employs TRBV27 and TRBJ2-7, with TRBD2 identical over 7 bases. The trim removed 5 bases at V and 2 bases at J, leaving 9 bases unmatched. This CDR3 comprises 15 residues. Germline CDR1 is MNHEY and CDR2 is SMNVEV (reference sequence). CDR3 in amino acids: CASSQKRAGPYEQYF. DNA of the CDR3: TGTGCCAGCAGTCAGAAAAGAGCGGGACCCTACGAGCAGTACTTC.

This clonotype was counted at least ten times. This chain's CDR3 is CASSLGTPIADTQYF. The CDR3 coding sequence is TGCGCCAGCAGCTTAGGGACACCGATCGCAGATACGCAGTATTTT. This chain joins TRBV5-1 and TRBJ2-3; a weak D match, TRBD1 (6 bases). Germline V gene data show CDR1 as SGHRS and CDR2 as YFSETQ. The CDR3 spans 15 residues. Trimming cost V 2 bases and J 4 bases, with 14 bases left between them. The full variable domain, completed using reference TRBV5-1 and TRBJ2-3, is KAGVTQTPRYLIKTRGQQVTLSCSPISGHRSVSWYQQTPGQGLQFLFEYFSETQRNKGNFPGRFSGRQFSNSRSEMNVSTLELGDSALYLCASSLGTPIADTQYFGPGTRLTVL.

The sample holds a few counts of this clonotype. Given a much more abundant clone one base away, this may be a read error. This chain links TRBV9 with TRBJ2-7; maybe TRBD2 (6 bases). The CDR3 has 15 residues. Germline values: CDR1 SGDLS, CDR2 YYNGEE. V gave up 4 bases and J gave up 2 bases, with 16 bases separating them. As DNA, the CDR3 is TGTGCCAGCAGCCCTACTGTGGGGACTGCCTACGAGCAGTACTTC. This gives the protein CASSPTVGTAYEQYF.

The gene calls are TRBV6-5 and TRBJ2-7; no definite D call. V lost 0 bases and J 7 bases, leaving 16 bases between the germline ends. From germline, CDR1 is MNHEY and CDR2 SVGAGI. This CDR3 has 15 amino acids. CDR3 sequence (DNA): TGTGCCAGCAGTTACTCGAGGCCAGAGTACAAGGAGCAGTACTTC. This gives the protein CASSYSRPEYKEQYF.

DNA of the CDR3: TGTGCCAGCAGCGGACGGACAAGGGGTCTGAACAACGCCGAAGCTTTCTTT. Amino acids: CASSGRTRGLNNAEAFF. The rearrangement joins TRBV3-1 to TRBJ1-1; D possibly corresponds to TRBD1 (5 bases). The CDR3 contains 17 residues. Between the trimmed V and J ends, which lost 5 bases and 8 bases, there was a span of 27 bases. Germline CDR1 and CDR2: LGHDT and YNNKEL (reference sequence).